This T cell receptor beta chain was sequenced for a study of cytomegalovirus exposure and HLA in healthy donors (TCRdb year 2017). Turning to the overall study: An earlier analysis of approximately 640 of the donors reported 276 Gb of sequence data and 117 million unique TCR beta sequences from 150 million to 200 million T cells. An early release that covered about 600 HLA-typed donors contained approximately 300 gigabases of sequencing data and tens of millions of unique TCR sequences. Of the 350 to 400 genotyped donors, around 81% fell in the genetic ancestry cluster associated with self-reported Caucasian donors. The study was designed to test whether signatures of past pathogen exposure could be identified by cataloging public T cell receptors. The study profiled the T cell repertoires of hundreds of subjects by immunosequencing and related them to cytomegalovirus serostatus. In addition to the first cohort of 666 subjects, a separate validation cohort of some 120 different subjects was used. The study combined high-throughput TCR immunosequencing, statistical association of individual TCRs with disease status, and machine learning to predict cytomegalovirus infection status. To study patterns of TCR occurrence, a later analysis re-analyzed previously published TCR beta repertoires from 666 donors and added high-resolution HLA genotyping. Rather than using new phenotypic data, the later analysis identified candidate immune exposures from TCR beta sequences and from how often those sequences occurred across donors. An earlier analysis of 500 to 650 of the donors applied high-throughput TCR beta sequencing to assess whether each TCR beta V gene segment acted as functional or pseudogenic. Alongside the repertoire data, information on donor age, sex, ethnicity and CMV serostatus was compiled. In a later genetic analysis, genome-wide SNP genotypes for about three fifths of the roughly 670 donors were used, and that subset was treated as a discovery cohort. Every discovery cohort repertoire had been produced on one sequencing platform. Both class I and class II loci were covered by HLA typing, at four-digit resolution. The number of typed donors differed by locus: about 629-630 for A, B, C, DRB1 and DQB1; approximately 520 for DQA1; around 580 for DPA1; and around 490 for DPB1. Four to six DR-DQ haplotypes were handled as single units for association and clustering, since linkage in the cohort was strong. Across some 400 genotyped donors of the cohort, an average of approximately 200,000 unique TCR beta nucleotide sequences per donor were sequenced, and approximately 19% of those sequences were non-productive. What the authors observed across the whole study: When HLA alleles, especially DR and DQ, strongly co-occurred, TCR associations were difficult to assign to individual alleles. A later analysis associated about 16,000 TCR beta sequences with specific HLA alleles at a false discovery rate of 0.05. HLA typing was unavailable for some donors at each locus, so association tests used only the typed subset. Most CMV-associated TCR beta chains appeared to be HLA-restricted in a later analysis, and the HLA associations seemed to be driven largely by CMV exposure. The study gave a list of about 150 TCR beta chains associated with cytomegalovirus. A later analysis reported that several top co-occurrence clusters appeared linked to parvovirus B19, influenza, CMV and Epstein-Barr virus. Correlated functional status among segregating V segments might be attributable to linkage disequilibrium, but an unknown experimental factor could not be ruled out. Because counts were too low, around 18 rarely observed V segments, including chromosome 9 orphons, were left out of the earlier analysis of approximately 580 of the donors. The 87-base-pair reads could not distinguish some IMGT-functional V segments, including TRBV6-2 and TRBV6-3, so those segments were excluded. In a later genetic analysis, a missense DCLRE1C variant was associated with V-gene and J-gene trimming of TCR beta chains, and the association was replicated in an independent cohort. In a later analysis, HLA-associated TCR beta chains showed more clonal expansion and lower generation probabilities than non-associated chains that were equally common. For the cohort, immune exposure information was limited to CMV serostatus. A further reported finding was that TCR beta sequences accurately predicted the HLA-A and HLA-B alleles for most subjects in the first cohort. In this cohort, only TCR beta chains were sequenced, and detectable features were limited by the absence of alpha or paired-chain data. The presence/absence analyses assumed that sequencing depth was roughly uniform across donors, and that assumption may not be true. A later analysis found that TCR association rates varied across HLA loci, with DRB1 alleles showing the most associated TCRs and HLA-C alleles the fewest. In vitro tests confirmed that a few of the cytomegalovirus-associated TCR beta chains recognize cytomegalovirus antigens. Cytomegalovirus status was reported to be diagnosed by the classifier with high specificity and sensitivity in both the original and validation cohorts. Across donors, most TCR sequences were observed very rarely, whereas some public TCRs were present in many individuals. The authors suggested that the approach could potentially be generalized to other disease states and immunological phenotypes. The sequencing pipeline was judged likely to have produced a cluster of highly shared sequence variants as a technical artifact. In a later genetic analysis, fewer N-insertions in productive TCRs were reported among donors in an Asian-associated ancestry cluster than the roughly 710-donor mean. In an earlier analysis of fewer than 750 of the donors, most TCR beta V segments were observed in productive rearrangements about 87% or about 30% of the time, broadly matching IMGT annotations.

Trimming costs V 6 bases and J 0 bases, and their ends lie 28 bases apart. The CDR3 runs 20 amino acids, cysteine and phenylalanine included. CDR3 DNA is the only sequence kept; it has 60 bases, read in frame from the first base. CDR1 and CDR2 were assigned from the germline V gene (reference sequence) as MNHEY and SMNVEV. A note on this clone: Its antigen is still unknown. Qualities for individual bases were not recorded, and no much larger clone is one base off.

The cohort consisted of fewer than 700 healthy bone marrow donors. All cohort members were sampled while nominally healthy, although unrecorded immune exposures were likely present. The donor tested CMV seropositive, placing the donor among the 250 to 300 seropositive members of the cohort. Every donor gave a peripheral blood sample, and the peripheral blood mononuclear cells from that sample were used for TCR beta sequencing. Genomic DNA extraction from the blood cell samples was performed with the Qiagen DNeasy Blood Extraction Kit. The library was built by means of the immunoSEQ multiplex PCR assay. For the multiplex PCR, a mixture combining 60 forward primers for TCR Vbeta segments and 13 reverse primers for TCR Jbeta segments was used. Amplification of the CDR3 region of rearranged TCR beta genes was performed with a multiplex PCR assay on genomic DNA. The Illumina HiSeq System was used to sequence the amplified TCR beta libraries as 87-base-pair reads. For the original study's pipeline: In a later analysis, tens of millions of unique TCR beta chains were counted across the 500 to 700 repertoires, and roughly 10 million of these chains were shared by at least two donors. Raw reads were error-corrected and collapsed into unique sequences by a nearest-neighbor algorithm in which closely related sequences were merged to remove PCR and sequencing errors. CDR3 sequences were aligned to IMGT reference sequences to assign V, D and J gene segments. Each retained sequence needed at least a six-nucleotide match to both a V gene segment and a J gene segment. Rearrangements were called productive when the CDR3 lacked stop codons and stayed in frame with V and J; all others were non-productive. CDR3 was defined by IMGT convention, running from the second conserved V-encoded cysteine to the conserved J-encoded phenylalanine. The earlier analysis of some 540 of the donors excluded any sequence lacking an unambiguous match to a single V gene segment. An earlier analysis of 587 of the donors classified V segments as functional when productive rearrangements were above 56.7% and as segregating when the standard deviation between donors was above 5%. A statistical classification framework was built to diagnose cytomegalovirus status from the catalog of TCR beta chain sequences. In a later analysis, V and J genes were assigned by comparing TCR nucleotide sequences against IMGT/GENE-DB human TR gene sequences. Using the TCRdist pipeline, a later analysis assigned CDR3 sequences along with most-parsimonious VDJ recombination scenarios. In a later analysis, each TCR beta chain was defined by its CDR3 amino acid sequence together with its V-gene family, and reads without a unique V-gene family were excluded. In a later analysis, nearly 600 highly shared, low-generation-probability nucleotide sequences were removed to address suspected cross-contamination and a sequencing artifact. In a later analysis, a clonal expansion index for each public chain was calculated from normalized within-repertoire ranks of inferred template counts. A later analysis computed generation probabilities with a VDJ recombination model fitted to out-of-frame rearrangements, and checked the results against IGoR. In a later analysis, hypergeometric tests were used to score TCR-TCR, TCR-HLA and TCR-CMV co-occurrence, with a repertoire-size bias correction applied to TCR pairs. False discovery rates were estimated in a later analysis by permuting HLA or CMV assignments 20 times. A later analysis grouped co-occurring TCRs with DBSCAN, adding TCRdist sequence similarity when clustering within HLA-allele-positive subsets. Co-occurrence clustering excluded repertoires with fewer than 30,000 or more than 120,000 public chains, plus five with anomalous nucleotide sharing. Sourced from immuneACCESS, this table was stored by TCRdb with only in-frame sequences that have V and J called. A share of the clones is absent; for the studies checked, an unresolved V gene accounts for under half, and the remainder has no known explanation. V, J and clone size reflect that table, while D and trimming were determined from the DNA. The sample table shows more than 150,000 clones, and about 75% are seen once. Roughly 7.6% of the sample rests with the top ten.

The sequence derives from a woman in her thirties or forties in good health and CMV-seropositive. The chain is assembled from TRBV27 and TRBJ2-3; the D region possibly corresponds to TRBD2 (8 bases align). Sequenced: PBMCs. The CDR3 here reads CASSATSTGWASGSTDTQYF. The nucleotide sequence is given as TGTGCCAGCAGCGCAACCTCGACAGGGTGGGCTAGCGGGAGCACAGATACGCAGTATTTT.